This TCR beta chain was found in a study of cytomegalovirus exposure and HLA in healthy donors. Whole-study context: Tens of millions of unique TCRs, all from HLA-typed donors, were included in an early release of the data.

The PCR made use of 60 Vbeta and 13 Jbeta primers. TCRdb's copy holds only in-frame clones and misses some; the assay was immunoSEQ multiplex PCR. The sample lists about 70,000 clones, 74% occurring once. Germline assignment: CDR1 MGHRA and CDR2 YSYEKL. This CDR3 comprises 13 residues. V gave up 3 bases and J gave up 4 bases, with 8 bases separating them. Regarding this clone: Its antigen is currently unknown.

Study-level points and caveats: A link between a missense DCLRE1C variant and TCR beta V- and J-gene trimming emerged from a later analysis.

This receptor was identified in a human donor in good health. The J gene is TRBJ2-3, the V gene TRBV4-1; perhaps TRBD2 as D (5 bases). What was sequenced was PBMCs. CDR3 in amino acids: CASSHPGADTQYF. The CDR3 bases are TGCGCCAGCAGCCACCCCGGGGCAGATACGCAGTATTTT.